Listed below are T cell receptor beta chains from one sample, sequenced in a study of OX40 agonist ivuxolimab in advanced cancers. Produced via immunoSEQ multiplex PCR; TCRdb's table is partial and in-frame only. This sample has approximately 49,000 clones, with about 83% found just once. The sequences come from CD4+ or CD8+ T cells sorted from blood, collected in a trial of the OX40 agonist ivuxolimab. These receptor sequences come from an adult with an advanced solid tumor such as melanoma, head and neck, liver or kidney cancer. Each CDR3 is given without its conserved first and last residue. Fields, in order: V gene, clone size, CDR3 protein. Clone size appears in some rows only: once, few, many, or a class for an expanded clone.

V gene: TRBV7-2; clone size: few; CDR3 protein: ASSPPGTDTQY
V gene: TRBV10-1; clone size: -; CDR3 protein: ASSETSGGSGTQY
V gene: TRBV6-5; clone size: once; CDR3 protein: ASSYSRLETQY
V gene: TRBV19; clone size: -; CDR3 protein: ASSMFPEAF
V gene: TRBV18; clone size: once; CDR3 protein: ASSPHQGSTDTQY
V gene: TRBV14; clone size: -; CDR3 protein: ASNLNAGDEKLF
V gene: TRBV15; clone size: once; CDR3 protein: ATSPVFSSGANVLT
V gene: TRBV10-2; clone size: -; CDR3 protein: ASSESDRGYGYT
V gene: TRBV5-1; clone size: -; CDR3 protein: ASRPLGATDTQY
V gene: TRBV27; clone size: once; CDR3 protein: ASSLTGYGETQY
V gene: TRBV5-1; clone size: -; CDR3 protein: ASSLVVGENTEAF
V gene: TRBV6-6; clone size: -; CDR3 protein: ASSQAGGLTGELF
V gene: TRBV5-1; clone size: -; CDR3 protein: ASSLDGTGSYEQY
V gene: TRBV6-1; clone size: -; CDR3 protein: ASSRDRGNEKLF
V gene: TRBV18; clone size: few; CDR3 protein: ASSPSGLAGGDEQF
V gene: TRBV7-9; clone size: -; CDR3 protein: ASSLTSGVGSGANVLT
V gene: TRBV7-6; clone size: -; CDR3 protein: ASSLAGQGLSNEQF
V gene: TRBV19; clone size: -; CDR3 protein: ASRDWTGGEETQY
V gene: TRBV19; clone size: -; CDR3 protein: ASSMGGPETQY
V gene: TRBV29-1; clone size: -; CDR3 protein: SVDMGPSGYT
V gene: TRBV6-5; clone size: -; CDR3 protein: ASSPGASAYEQY
V gene: TRBV2; clone size: -; CDR3 protein: ASSELSQPIETQY
V gene: TRBV6-6; clone size: -; CDR3 protein: ASSGSQRENIQY
V gene: TRBV7-6; clone size: -; CDR3 protein: ASSLALIADTQY
V gene: TRBV6-5; clone size: -; CDR3 protein: ASSYDRAGNTIY
V gene: TRBV19; clone size: -; CDR3 protein: ASSTPSDRGYSNQPQH
V gene: TRBV2; clone size: -; CDR3 protein: ASSALGFAGGYT
V gene: TRBV7-2; clone size: once; CDR3 protein: ASSRGGAGPETQY
V gene: TRBV12-2; clone size: few; CDR3 protein: ASRLPPPRQRSKRYNSPLH
V gene: TRBV13; clone size: once; CDR3 protein: ASSLITGEYNEQF
V gene: TRBV4-2; clone size: -; CDR3 protein: ASSQEWGFEATDTQY
V gene: TRBV19; clone size: -; CDR3 protein: ASSIQTGLGQPQH